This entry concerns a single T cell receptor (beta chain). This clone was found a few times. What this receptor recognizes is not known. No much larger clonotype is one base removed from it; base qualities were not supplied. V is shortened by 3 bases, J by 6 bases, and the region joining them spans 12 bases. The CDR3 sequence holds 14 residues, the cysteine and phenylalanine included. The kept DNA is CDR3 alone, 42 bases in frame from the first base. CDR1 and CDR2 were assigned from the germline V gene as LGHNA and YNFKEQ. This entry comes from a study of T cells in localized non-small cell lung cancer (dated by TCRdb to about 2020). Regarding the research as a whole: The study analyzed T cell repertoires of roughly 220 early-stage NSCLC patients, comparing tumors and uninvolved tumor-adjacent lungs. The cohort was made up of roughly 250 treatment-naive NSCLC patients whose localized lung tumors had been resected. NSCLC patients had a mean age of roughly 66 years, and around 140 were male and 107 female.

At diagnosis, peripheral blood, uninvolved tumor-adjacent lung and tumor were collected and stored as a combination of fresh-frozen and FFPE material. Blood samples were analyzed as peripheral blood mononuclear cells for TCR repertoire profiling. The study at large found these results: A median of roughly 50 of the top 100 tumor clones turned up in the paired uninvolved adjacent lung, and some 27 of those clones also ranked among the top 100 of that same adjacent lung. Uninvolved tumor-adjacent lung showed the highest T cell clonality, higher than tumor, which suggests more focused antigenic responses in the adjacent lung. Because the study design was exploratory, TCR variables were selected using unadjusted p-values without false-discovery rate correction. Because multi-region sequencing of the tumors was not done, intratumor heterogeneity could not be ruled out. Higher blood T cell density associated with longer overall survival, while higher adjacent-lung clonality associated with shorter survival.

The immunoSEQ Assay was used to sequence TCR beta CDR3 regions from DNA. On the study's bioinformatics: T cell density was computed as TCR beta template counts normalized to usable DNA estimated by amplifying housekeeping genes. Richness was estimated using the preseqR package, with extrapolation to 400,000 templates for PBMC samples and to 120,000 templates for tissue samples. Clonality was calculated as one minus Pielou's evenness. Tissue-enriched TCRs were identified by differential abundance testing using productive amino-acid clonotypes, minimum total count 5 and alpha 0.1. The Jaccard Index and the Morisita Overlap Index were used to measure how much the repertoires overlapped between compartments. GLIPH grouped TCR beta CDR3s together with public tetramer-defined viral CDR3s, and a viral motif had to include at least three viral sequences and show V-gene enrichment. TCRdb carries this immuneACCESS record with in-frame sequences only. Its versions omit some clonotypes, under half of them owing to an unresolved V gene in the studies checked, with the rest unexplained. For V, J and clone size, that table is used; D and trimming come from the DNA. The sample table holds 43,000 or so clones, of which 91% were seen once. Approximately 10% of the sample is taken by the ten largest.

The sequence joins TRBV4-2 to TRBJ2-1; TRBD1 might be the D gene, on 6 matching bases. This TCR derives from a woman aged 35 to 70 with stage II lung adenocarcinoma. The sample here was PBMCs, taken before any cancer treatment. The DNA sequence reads TGTGCCAGCAGCCAGTGGGGGCCAGGCAATGAGCAGTTCTTC. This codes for CASSQWGPGNEQFF.